The source of this T cell receptor (beta chain) is a study of shared clonotypes between healthy human individuals. The CDR3 length is 17 residues. The V and J ends lost 1 base and 1 base, in that order; junction bases with no gene match: 9. CDR1 and CDR2 (germline): SGHDN, FVKESK. Measured with immunoSEQ multiplex PCR; TCRdb has only the in-frame clones, and not every one. Of 2 million to 2.5 million clones in the sample, approximately 95% were seen once. This TCR was sampled from a man between 18 and 35 years old in good health. Some clones in this sample may be carry-over from other donors' samples. The material sequenced was naive CD4+ T cells from PBMCs. The sample's subset: CD45RA+ positively selected. This chain links TRBV14 with TRBJ2-5; 7 positions match TRBD2. The CDR3 DNA reads as TGTGCCAGCAGCCAAGGACGGGCTAGCGGAACCCAAGAGACCCAGTACTTC. Protein sequence: CASSQGRASGTQETQYF.